The rows below give T cell receptor beta chains drawn from one sample of a study of T-cell reconstitution after alpha-beta-depleted transplantation in children. TCRdb recomputed calls from the PCR reads with MiXCR, one row per CDR3 protein. The repertoire holds some 600,000 distinct CDR3 sequences, with approximately 13% as singletons. The sample consisted of PBMCs, mostly from graft donor cells, taken 360 days after TCRalphabeta/CD19-depleted stem cell transplant. The receptors were sampled from a male patient aged 10-17 years who had a stem cell transplant for acute myeloid leukemia, so the T cells may come from the graft donor. The CDR3 runs from the conserved cysteine through the conserved F or W. D genes are given only for firm matches. Clone size is given for some rows only: seen once, a few or many times, or a class if the clone is expanded.

>few|-|TRBJ2-7|TRBV2
CASSDRFSYEQYF
TGTGCCAGCAGTGACAGATTCTCCTACGAGCAGTACTTC
>-|TRBD2|TRBJ2-7|TRBV6-2/TRBV6-3
CASSYSGRGDYEQYF
TGTGCCAGCAGTTACAGTGGGCGGGGGGATTACGAGCAGTACTTC
>many|TRBD1|TRBJ2-7|TRBV25-1
CASSEPGTAYLSYEQYF
TGTGCCAGCAGTGAACCCGGGACAGCCTACCTTTCCTACGAGCAGTACTTC
>few|-|TRBJ2-3|TRBV15
CATSRDPPDTQYF
TGTGCCACCAGCAGAGACCCCCCAGATACGCAGTATTTT
>few|TRBD1|TRBJ1-2|TRBV15
CATSKELGTDNYGYTF
TGTGCCACCAGCAAGGAGTTGGGGACAGACAACTATGGCTACACCTTC
>few|-|TRBJ1-1|TRBV30
CAWSGGFF
TGTGCCTGGAGTGGTGGTTTCTTT
>-|TRBD1|TRBJ2-1|TRBV11-2
CASSFGTGSSYNEQFF
TGTGCCAGCAGCTTTGGGACAGGGAGCTCCTACAATGAGCAGTTCTTC
>-|-|TRBJ2-2|TRBV18
CASSLGGKTNTGELFF
TGTGCCAGCTCACTCGGGGGCAAGACGAACACCGGGGAGCTGTTTTTT
>-|TRBD1|TRBJ2-1|TRBV18
CASSPRSTGGNEQFF
TGTGCCAGCTCACCTCGATCGACAGGGGGGAATGAGCAGTTCTTC
>few|TRBD2|TRBJ2-3|TRBV7-6
CASSLGAGAADTQYF
TGTGCCAGCAGCTTAGGGGCGGGAGCTGCAGATACGCAGTATTTT
>few|TRBD2|TRBJ2-7|TRBV20-1
CSARDSGLAGGPAYEQYF
TGCAGTGCTAGAGATTCAGGACTAGCGGGAGGGCCTGCCTACGAGCAGTACTTC
>-|-|TRBJ1-6|TRBV4-2
CASSQGSQGPDSPLHF
TGTGCCAGCAGCCAAGGATCACAGGGTCCCGATTCACCCCTCCACTTT
>few|-|TRBJ1-5|TRBV20-1
CSAHRVADQPQHF
TGCAGTGCCCACAGGGTAGCAGATCAGCCCCAGCATTTT
>many|-|TRBJ2-7|TRBV5-1
CASSPISGGRFYEQYF
TGCGCCAGCAGCCCAATTTCGGGTGGCCGATTCTACGAGCAGTACTTC
>-|-|TRBJ2-5|TRBV12-3/TRBV12-4
CASSRDGGRETQYF
TGTGCCAGCAGCCGGGACGGCGGACGGGAGACCCAGTACTTC
>-|TRBD1|TRBJ1-6|TRBV3-1
CASSQEIGQGYSPLHF
TGTGCCAGCAGCCAAGAGATAGGACAGGGGTATTCACCCCTCCACTTT
>many|TRBD2|TRBJ2-7|TRBV28
CASSSHKTGGYEQYF
TGTGCCAGCAGTTCCCATAAGACGGGAGGCTACGAGCAGTACTTC
>few|-|TRBJ2-7|TRBV7-8
CASSSTRSSYEQYF
TGTGCCAGCAGCTCAACCAGGAGCTCCTACGAGCAGTACTTC
>few|-|TRBJ1-2|TRBV6-5
CASSYTASGQINYGYTF
TGTGCCAGCAGTTACACGGCCTCAGGACAGATTAACTATGGCTACACCTTC
>once|-|TRBJ2-1|TRBV6-5
CASSRGADGQFF
TGTGCCAGCAGCAGGGGCGCTGACGGGCAGTTCTTC
>-|-|TRBJ2-5|TRBV7-8
CASSLVRAGLGYF
TGTGCCAGCAGCTTAGTGAGGGCCGGTTTGGGGTACTTC
>many|TRBD1|TRBJ2-3|TRBV5-1
CASSPDRVPDTQYF
TGCGCCAGCAGCCCCGACAGGGTGCCAGATACGCAGTATTTT
>many|-|TRBJ2-1|TRBV24-1
CATSDLPPGDHEQFF
TGTGCCACCAGTGATTTGCCCCCTGGGGATCATGAGCAGTTCTTC
>-|-|TRBJ1-2|TRBV6-5
CASSFGPGGIQEYGYTF
TGTGCCAGCAGTTTCGGTCCCGGGGGTATACAGGAATATGGCTACACCTTC
>many|-|TRBJ2-1|TRBV2
CASIGLEVYNEQFF
TGTGCCAGCATCGGCCTAGAAGTCTACAATGAGCAGTTCTTC